One and the same sample provided the 22 T cell receptor beta chains below, sequenced in a study of blood T cell repertoires in COVID-19. Sequenced by immunoSEQ multiplex PCR; TCRdb stores in-frame clones only, minus some. The sample shows 60,000 to 90,000 clones, over 80% of them seen only once. Material: peripheral blood. Receptors were obtained from a man in his forties or fifties with acute or convalescent COVID-19.

This rearrangement joins TRBV4-2 to TRBJ2-7; the D gene is possibly TRBD2 (5 bases). The germline V gene encodes CDR1 LGHNA and CDR2 YNFKEQ. CDR3 length equals 15 residues. Trimming took 1 base from V and 2 from J, leaving 12 bases between them. The CDR3 loop is CASSQGGQAPYEQYF. Here the CDR3 DNA reads TGTGCCAGCAGCCAAGGAGGGCAGGCCCCCTACGAGCAGTACTTC.

This chain joins TRBV2 and TRBJ1-5; D uncertain. Germline V gene data show CDR1 as SNHLY and CDR2 as FYNNEI. The CDR3 runs 13 residues. Trimming pared 7 bases from V and 2 bases from J, leaving 9 bases between. CDR3 nucleotide sequence: TGTGCCAGCAACGGCGCGGGCAATCAGCCCCAGCATTTT. Protein product: CASNGAGNQPQHF.

A single count supports this clone. CDR3 DNA: TGTGCCAGCAGTTTACGCCCGGGGCTAGCGGGGGCCGGGGGCCAAAGCACAGATACGCAGTATTTT. Amino acids: CASSLRPGLAGAGGQSTDTQYF. The chain is built from TRBV28 and TRBJ2-3; 10 nucleotides agree with TRBD2. Trimming removed 2 bases from V and 0 bases from J; junction bases left unmatched: 20. Germline CDR1 and CDR2: MDHEN and SYDVKM. The CDR3 extends over 22 amino acids. The whole variable domain, remainder taken from reference TRBV28 and TRBJ2-3, is DVKVTQSSRYLVKRTGEKVFLECVQDMDHENMFWYRQDPGLGLRLIYFSYDVKMKEKGDIPEGYSVSREKKERFSLILESASTNQTSMYLCASSLRPGLAGAGGQSTDTQYFGPGTRLTVL.

The J gene is TRBJ1-1, the V gene TRBV6-6, with D tentatively TRBD1 (5 bases). The V end was cut by 6 bases, the J end by 0 bases, with 17 bases between. CDR1 and CDR2 (germline): MNHNY, SVGAGI (reference sequence). This CDR3 comprises 16 residues. In nucleotides, the CDR3 is TGTGCCAGCAGCCTTGGGGCGCAGCCCATGAACACTGAAGCTTTCTTT. Amino acids: CASSLGAQPMNTEAFF.

The chain uses TRBV27 and TRBJ2-7; 14 nucleotides line up with TRBD2. CDR1 and CDR2 (germline): MNHEY, SMNVEV (reference sequence). V was clipped by 6 bases and J by 3 bases; unmatched bases: 4. This CDR3 is built from 15 residues. The CDR3 here is CASRPGTSGGYEQYF. The CDR3 nucleotides read TGTGCCAGCAGGCCCGGGACTAGCGGGGGCTACGAGCAGTACTTC.

The chain carries TRBV5-8 and TRBJ2-3, with D perhaps TRBD1 (6 bases). The CDR3 length is 17 residues. CDR1 is SGHTS, CDR2 YDEGEE, per germline. V lost 1 base and J 0 bases, leaving 15 bases between the germline ends. This CDR3 is CASSLYGTTPSTDTQYF. The CDR3 DNA reads TGTGCCAGCAGCTTGTATGGGACAACCCCCAGCACAGATACGCAGTATTTT.

This clone was seen once. Mismatch with germline at one junction end may stem from a read error. The genes are TRBV29-1 and TRBJ1-2, with D possibly matching TRBD1 (6 bases). In germline, CDR1 is SQVTM, CDR2 ANQGSEA. The CDR3 loop spans 16 amino acids. The CDR3 protein is CSVEGGGGLINYGYTF. As DNA, the CDR3 is TGCAGCGTCGAAGGGGGGGGAGGGCTGATTAACTATGGCTACACCTTC. The full variable domain, with the rest looked up from reference TRBV29-1 and TRBJ1-2, is SAVISQKPSRDICQRGTSLTIQCQVDSQVTMMFWYRQQPGQSLTLIATANQGSEATYESGFVIDKFPISRPNLTFSTLTVSNMSPEDSSIYLCSVEGGGGLINYGYTFGSGTRLTVV.

This clone occurred a few times. The V and J genes are TRBV4-2 and TRBJ1-6; D is possibly TRBD1 (6 bases). The CDR3 contains 15 residues. The germline V and J ends were trimmed by 0 bases and 7 bases, with 10 bases remaining between them. The germline V gene encodes CDR1 LGHNA and CDR2 YNFKEQ. The CDR3 loop reads CASSQEHRVNSPLHF. The DNA for the CDR3 is TGTGCCAGCAGCCAAGAACACAGGGTAAATTCACCCCTCCACTTT.

Worth noting for this clone: Other DNA sequences in the same sample also yield this CDR3. The chain combines TRBV12-3 or TRBV12-4 with TRBJ2-7, with D possibly matching TRBD2 (5 bases). The CDR3 runs 12 residues. Trimming left V 5 bases short and J 0 bases short, with 5 bases between. The CDR3 DNA reads TGTGCCAGCAGTCGGGACTCCTACGAGCAGTACTTC. Protein: CASSRDSYEQYF.

In regard to this clone: At one of its ends the junction is not consistent with the germline gene, which may arise from a read error. The rearrangement links TRBV2 to TRBJ1-3; possibly TRBD1 for D (6 bases). Germline V gene sequence: CDR1 SNHLY, CDR2 FYNNEI. CDR3 length: 11 amino acids. The CDR3 region has the DNA TGTGCCAGCAGTTTTGCAGGGGTTGCGGATTTT. Protein sequence: CASSFAGVADF.

The chain carries TRBV7-2 and TRBJ1-6, with 11 bases matching TRBD1. V dropped 1 base and J dropped 10; count of bases not matched to a gene: 3. The CDR3 is 15 residues long. The germline V gene has CDR1 SGHTA and CDR2 FQGNSA. CDR3 sequence: CASSLVGTGGSPLHF. The CDR3 DNA follows: TGTGCCAGCAGCTTAGTCGGGACAGGGGGATCACCCCTCCACTTT. The variable domain in full, with the rest retrieved from reference TRBV7-2 and TRBJ1-6, is GAGVSQSPSNKVTEKGKDVELRCDPISGHTALYWYRQSLGQGLEFLIYFQGNSAPDKSGLPSDRFSAERTGGSVSTLTIQRTQQEDSAVYLCASSLVGTGGSPLHFGNGTRLTVT.

As concerns this clone: The junction departs from germline at one end; a sequencing error may be responsible. This CDR3 reads CASSLWTGNQPQHF. Written as DNA, the CDR3 is TGTGCCAGCAGCCTATGGACAGGCAACCAGCCCCAGCATTTT. This sequence joins TRBV7-8 and TRBJ1-5; 7 bases are shared with TRBD1. Looked up from germline, CDR1 is SGHVS and CDR2 is FQNEAQ. CDR3 length: 14 residues.

Many counts were recorded for this clone. The V gene is TRBV3-1 (or the pseudogene TRBV3-2), the J gene TRBJ1-2; TRBD1 is a possible D gene (5 bases). Germline values: CDR1 LGHDT, CDR2 YNNKEL (reference sequence). This CDR3 is built from 13 residues. V lost 4 bases and J 8 bases, leaving 14 bases between the germline ends. The CDR3 DNA sequence: TGTGCCAGCAGCCCAGGCAGGGTGGAGGGCTACACCTTC. It translates to CASSPGRVEGYTF.

This clone has just a few counts. The rearrangement joins TRBV5-4 to TRBJ1-1, with D tentatively TRBD1 (5 bases). Germline V lookup: CDR1 SGHNT, CDR2 YYREEE (reference sequence). This CDR3 has 14 amino acids. The ends were cut back, 2 bases at V and 4 bases at J, with 12 bases in the middle. CDR3 DNA: TGTGCCAGCAGCTTTGGGGGAGGGCTCACTGAAGCTTTCTTT. Encoded protein: CASSFGGGLTEAFF.

V gene TRBV16 combines with J gene TRBJ1-5; no firm D call. Germline loops: CDR1 KGHSY, CDR2 FQNENV. V was trimmed by 0 bases and J by 1 base, leaving 10 bases between them. CDR3 length: 16 amino acids. CDR3 bases: TGTGCCAGCAGCCAATCGGCCCTCGGGAGCAATCAGCCCCAGCATTTT. Translation gives CASSQSALGSNQPQHF. The variable domain in full, with the rest retrieved from reference TRBV16 and TRBJ1-5, is GEEVAQTPKHLVRGEGQKAKLYCAPIKGHSYVFWYQQVLKNEFKFLISFQNENVFDETGMPKERFSAKCLPNSPCSLEIQATKLEDSAVYFCASSQSALGSNQPQHFGDGTRLSIL.

This chain joins TRBV15 and TRBJ1-5; D gene ambiguous. The CDR3 contains 14 residues. Deletions cut 1 base from V and 9 bases from J, with 13 bases between. Per the germline V gene, CDR1 is LNHNV and CDR2 is YYDKDF (reference sequence). The CDR3 DNA follows: TGTGCCACCAGCAGAGCTAAGGGAGAGGGGCCCCAGCATTTT. The encoded protein is CATSRAKGEGPQHF. The full variable domain, its missing parts supplied by reference TRBV15 and TRBJ1-5, is DAMVIQNPRYQVTQFGKPVTLSCSQTLNHNVMYWYQQKSSQAPKLLFHYYDKDFNNEADTPDNFQSRRPNTSFCFLDIRSPGLGDTAMYLCATSRAKGEGPQHFGDGTRLSIL.

This sequence joins TRBV18 and TRBJ1-6, with TRBD1 identical over 10 bases. From germline, CDR1 is KGHSH and CDR2 LQKENI. The CDR3 sequence is 17 residues long. V shed 3 bases, J shed 3 bases, and the junction held 5 bases outside the gene matches. The CDR3 DNA reads as TGTGCCAGCTCACCCCCGGGACAGGGGAACTATAATTCACCCCTCCACTTT. Protein sequence: CASSPPGQGNYNSPLHF.

V and J are TRBV9 and TRBJ1-6; D gene uncertain. V shed 7 bases and J shed 10 bases, with 24 bases lying between them. Germline assignment: CDR1 SGDLS and CDR2 YYNGEE. There are 16 residues in the CDR3. The CDR3 sequence is CASPGRWRRVESPLHF. DNA of the CDR3: TGTGCCAGCCCGGGCCGGTGGCGGCGGGTCGAATCACCCCTCCACTTT.

This clone appeared a few times. For the CDR3, the DNA is TGCGCCAGCAGCCAAGATATAGTGACAGGGGTCAACTCCTACGAGCAGTACTTC. Protein product: CASSQDIVTGVNSYEQYF. V is TRBV4-3 and J is TRBJ2-7; 8 bases match TRBD1. V gave up 0 bases and J gave up 0 bases; unmatched junction bases: 10. This CDR3 has 18 amino acids. Germline V CDR1 and CDR2: LGHNA, YSLEER.

This clone has only a few counts. The chain is built from TRBV7-2 and TRBJ2-3; 13 bases map to TRBD2. CDR1 is SGHTA, CDR2 FQGNSA, per germline. CDR3 length: 15 amino acids. The J segment lost 7 bases and the V segment lost 6 bases, leaving 7 bases of the junction unmatched. The CDR3 loop reads CASRPLAGGPNTQYF. The CDR3 DNA follows: TGTGCCAGCAGACCACTAGCGGGAGGGCCGAATACGCAGTATTTT.

This clone was found a few times. The chain employs TRBV4-2 and TRBJ1-4; 9 bases are shared with TRBD1. This CDR3 has 15 amino acids. CDR1 is LGHNA, CDR2 YNFKEQ, per germline. V shed 4 bases and J 4 bases; nucleotides not matched to a gene: 4. For the CDR3, the DNA is TGTGCCAGCAGCCGCTGGACAGGGGTTAATGAAAAACTGTTTTTT. Translating it yields CASSRWTGVNEKLFF.

The chain employs TRBV7-9 and TRBJ1-1; 8 bases map to TRBD1. The CDR3 is made up of 13 amino acids. V shed 1 base and J 5 bases; nucleotides not matched to a gene: 0. Germline CDR1 SEHNR, CDR2 FQNEAQ (reference sequence). The CDR3 DNA is TGTGCCAGCAGCTTAGACAGGGGGACTGAAGCTTTCTTT. This translates into CASSLDRGTEAFF.